This TCR beta chain was captured by sequencing in a study of post-analysis software for immune sequencing data. About the study: Recorded disease courses covered relapsing-remitting, secondary progressive and progressive-relapsing multiple sclerosis. Some patients had no subtype annotation.

Carried by the TCR beta cDNA libraries were unique molecular identifiers. Approximately 500,000 cDNA molecules were obtained per 1 to 10 million input T cells. TCRdb passed the PCR reads through MiXCR, listing each CDR3 protein once. The repertoire has 750,000 to 950,000 distinct CDR3 sequences, approximately 53% of them found once; the top ten carry under 6%. Points from the study as a whole: Patients had higher frequencies than controls of five TRBV segments, including TRBV5-6, TRBV5-1 and TRBV20-1. F measure grouped same-batch samples tightly together. The study found significantly lower normalized Chao1 diversity in multiple sclerosis patients than in controls.

Only a few counts were recorded for this clonotype. What it binds is unknown. This CDR3 spans 13 amino acids. Germline values: CDR1 MNHNY, CDR2 SVGAGI (reference sequence). Between the trimmed V and J ends, which lost 6 bases and 4 bases, there was a span of 13 bases. The TCR comes from a girl aged 10-17 years with multiple sclerosis. The genes are TRBV6-6 and TRBJ2-7; tentative D call: TRBD2 (5 bases). The specimen sequenced was blood. The chain's CDR3 is CASRRGGGYEQYF. The CDR3, as DNA: TGTGCCAGCAGGCGCGGAGGAGGTTACGAGCAGTACTTC.